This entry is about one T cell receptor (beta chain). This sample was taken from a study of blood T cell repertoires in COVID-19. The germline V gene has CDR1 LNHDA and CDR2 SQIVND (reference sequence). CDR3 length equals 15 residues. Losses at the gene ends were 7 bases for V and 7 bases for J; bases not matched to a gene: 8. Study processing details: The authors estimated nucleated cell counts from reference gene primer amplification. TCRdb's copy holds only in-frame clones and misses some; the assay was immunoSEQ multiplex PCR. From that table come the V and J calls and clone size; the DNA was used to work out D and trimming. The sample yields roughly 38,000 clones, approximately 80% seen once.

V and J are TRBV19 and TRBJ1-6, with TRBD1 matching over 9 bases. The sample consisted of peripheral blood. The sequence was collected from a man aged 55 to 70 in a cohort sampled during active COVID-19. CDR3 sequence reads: CASTPQQGANSPLHF. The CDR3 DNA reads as TGTGCCAGTACGCCACAACAGGGGGCAAATTCACCCCTCCACTTT. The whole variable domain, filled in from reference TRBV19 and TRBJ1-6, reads DGGITQSPKYLFRKEGQNVTLSCEQNLNHDAMYWYRQDPGQGLRLIYYSQIVNDFQKGDIAEGYSVSREKKESFPLTVTSAQKNPTAFYLCASTPQQGANSPLHFGNGTRLTVT.